This is a list of T cell receptor beta chains from one sample in a study of CDR3 diversity in severe acne. TCRdb recomputed calls from the PCR reads with MiXCR, one row per CDR3 protein. The repertoire holds about 98,000 distinct CDR3 sequences, with under 60% as singletons. The sequencing input was blood. The receptors here all came from a male donor with acne. Both conserved end residues are part of each CDR3. A D gene is named only where the DNA matches it firmly. Expanded clones are given a class, and other clones once, few, many or no size at all.

size: NA; D: NA; J: TRBJ2-7; V: TRBV6-4; CDR3: CASSDGGSLLEQYF; DNA: TGTGCCAGCAGTGACGGGGGCAGCCTACTAGAGCAGTACTTC
size: NA; D: NA; J: TRBJ2-5; V: TRBV6-1; CDR3: CAGSPTWGRGDTQYF; DNA: TGTGCCGGCAGTCCGACGTGGGGGCGCGGAGATACGCAGTACTTC
size: once; D: NA; J: TRBJ2-5; V: TRBV28; CDR3: CASRPGADSETQYF; DNA: TGTGCCAGCCGTCCCGGGGCAGACTCAGAGACCCAGTACTTC
size: NA; D: TRBD1; J: TRBJ1-6; V: TRBV6-5; CDR3: CASSPLDRGNSPLHF; DNA: TGTGCCAGCAGTCCCTTGGACAGGGGCAATTCACCCCTCCACTTT
size: many; D: NA; J: TRBJ2-7; V: TRBV2; CDR3: CASRWGAGTYEQYF; DNA: TGTGCCAGCAGGTGGGGTGCGGGTACCTACGAGCAGTACTTC
size: few; D: TRBD2; J: TRBJ2-3; V: TRBV5-1; CDR3: CASSPSSGGNTQYF; DNA: TGCGCCAGCAGCCCTTCTAGCGGGGGAAATACGCAGTATTTT
size: once; D: NA; J: TRBJ2-7; V: TRBV20-1; CDR3: CSARPLGGTQTYEQYF; DNA: TGCAGTGCTAGACCCTTAGGGGGGACACAAACCTACGAGCAGTACTTC
size: NA; D: NA; J: TRBJ2-1; V: TRBV20-1; CDR3: CSALAGTENNEQFF; DNA: TGCAGTGCTCTAGCCGGTACTGAAAACAATGAGCAGTTCTTC
size: NA; D: TRBD1; J: TRBJ1-6; V: TRBV28; CDR3: CASNPVQTGGRAPLHF; DNA: TGTGCCAGCAACCCGGTCCAGACAGGGGGCCGGGCACCCCTCCACTTT
size: NA; D: TRBD1; J: TRBJ1-2; V: TRBV2; CDR3: CASSSTGGYYGYTF; DNA: TGTGCCAGCAGTTCGACAGGGGGCTACTATGGCTACACCTTC
size: NA; D: NA; J: TRBJ2-2; V: TRBV12-3/TRBV12-4; CDR3: CASRVRGNTGELFF; DNA: TGTGCCAGCAGAGTTCGGGGGAACACCGGGGAGCTGTTTTTT
size: NA; D: NA; J: TRBJ2-7; V: TRBV2; CDR3: CASSGGELYF; DNA: TGTGCCAGCAGCGGCGGGGAGCTGTACTTC
size: many; D: NA; J: TRBJ2-3; V: TRBV7-2; CDR3: CASSLVSSGITDTQYF; DNA: TGTGCCAGCAGCTTAGTAAGTAGCGGAATCACAGATACGCAGTATTTT
size: once; D: NA; J: TRBJ1-1; V: TRBV28; CDR3: CASSLWGAGTEAFF; DNA: TGTGCCAGCAGTTTATGGGGGGCGGGCACTGAAGCTTTCTTT
size: NA; D: NA; J: TRBJ2-3; V: TRBV5-5; CDR3: CASSFTSRSTDTQCF; DNA: TGTGCCAGCAGCTTTACTAGCAGGAGCACAGATACGCAGTGTTTT
size: NA; D: TRBD1; J: TRBJ2-7; V: TRBV29-1; CDR3: CSVVTDRAYEQYF; DNA: TGCAGCGTTGTAACCGACAGGGCCTACGAGCAGTACTTC
size: NA; D: NA; J: TRBJ2-5; V: TRBV7-3; CDR3: CASSSPRDSQETQYF; DNA: TGTGCCAGCAGCTCACCAAGGGACTCACAAGAGACCCAGTACTTC
size: NA; D: TRBD2; J: TRBJ2-4; V: TRBV7-2; CDR3: CASSSWTSGGQENIQYF; DNA: TGTGCCAGCAGCTCCTGGACTAGCGGGGGTCAGGAAAACATTCAGTACTTC
size: few; D: NA; J: TRBJ1-2; V: TRBV24-1; CDR3: CATSVGGNYGYTF; DNA: TGTGCCACCAGTGTCGGAGGGAACTATGGCTACACCTTC
size: many; D: NA; J: TRBJ2-5; V: TRBV4-1; CDR3: CASSQDEGAKETQYF; DNA: TGCGCCAGCAGCCAAGACGAAGGGGCTAAAGAGACCCAGTACTTC
size: many; D: NA; J: TRBJ2-5; V: TRBV6-5; CDR3: CASSKTVQETQYF; DNA: TGTGCCAGCAGCAAGACTGTCCAAGAGACCCAGTACTTC
size: NA; D: TRBD1; J: TRBJ2-7; V: TRBV5-4; CDR3: CASSPGQSSYEQYF; DNA: TGCGCCAGCAGCCCGGGACAGAGCTCCTACGAGCAGTACTTC
size: NA; D: NA; J: TRBJ1-1; V: TRBV5-6; CDR3: CASSPGQLDTEAFF; DNA: TGTGCCAGCAGCCCCGGACAGCTGGACACTGAAGCTTTCTTT
size: NA; D: TRBD2; J: TRBJ2-1; V: TRBV7-9; CDR3: CASSLLGLAEVF; DNA: TGTGCCAGCAGCTTACTTGGACTAGCGGAGGTCTTC
size: NA; D: NA; J: TRBJ2-1; V: TRBV25-1; CDR3: CASLSRGEQFF; DNA: TGTGCCAGCTTAAGTCGAGGTGAGCAGTTCTTC
size: NA; D: NA; J: TRBJ2-3; V: TRBV10-3; CDR3: CAISERGTDTQYF; DNA: TGTGCCATCAGCGAGCGGGGCACAGATACGCAGTATTTT
size: NA; D: TRBD1; J: TRBJ1-1; V: TRBV7-9; CDR3: CASSSTGGANTEAFF; DNA: TGTGCCAGCAGTTCGACAGGGGGGGCAAACACTGAAGCTTTCTTT
size: many; D: NA; J: TRBJ2-2; V: TRBV7-6; CDR3: CASSLGGDYTGELFF; DNA: TGTGCCAGCAGCTTAGGTGGGGATTATACCGGGGAGCTGTTTTTT
size: many; D: TRBD2; J: TRBJ2-3; V: TRBV7-6; CDR3: CASSPAGGTDTQYF; DNA: TGTGCCAGCAGCCCTGCGGGGGGCACAGATACGCAGTATTTT
size: NA; D: NA; J: TRBJ2-3; V: TRBV13; CDR3: CASSLELDSTDTQYF; DNA: TGTGCCAGCAGCTTAGAACTAGATAGCACAGATACGCAGTATTTT
size: NA; D: NA; J: TRBJ1-6; V: TRBV28; CDR3: CASSFPVSSYNSPLHF; DNA: TGTGCCAGCAGCTTCCCGGTGAGCTCCTATAATTCACCCCTCCACTTT
size: NA; D: TRBD2; J: TRBJ2-7; V: TRBV20-1; CDR3: CSAKYMAGGYEQYF; DNA: TGCAGTGCTAAATACATGGCGGGGGGCTACGAGCAGTACTTC
size: few; D: TRBD1; J: TRBJ2-3; V: TRBV7-2; CDR3: CASSPPGQGWPDTQYF; DNA: TGTGCCAGCAGCCCACCGGGACAGGGGTGGCCAGATACGCAGTATTTT
size: many; D: TRBD1; J: TRBJ1-6; V: TRBV20-1; CDR3: CSAREPGQQNSPLHF; DNA: TGCAGTGCTAGAGAACCGGGACAGCAAAATTCACCCCTCCACTTT
size: many; D: NA; J: TRBJ2-7; V: TRBV20-1; CDR3: CSALRRPEQYF; DNA: TGCAGTGCCCTCAGAAGGCCCGAGCAGTACTTC
size: NA; D: NA; J: TRBJ1-2; V: TRBV19; CDR3: CASSIDVGNRAYGYTF; DNA: TGTGCCAGTAGTATAGACGTCGGCAACCGGGCCTATGGCTACACCTTC
size: NA; D: TRBD2; J: TRBJ2-7; V: TRBV20-1; CDR3: CSARGGLATESAYEQYF; DNA: TGCAGTGCTAGGGGGGGACTAGCAACCGAATCGGCCTACGAGCAGTACTTC
size: NA; D: TRBD1; J: TRBJ1-2; V: TRBV7-9; CDR3: CASSLWGQGKNYGYTF; DNA: TGTGCCAGCAGCTTATGGGGACAGGGAAAAAACTATGGCTACACCTTC
size: many; D: NA; J: TRBJ1-1; V: TRBV7-6; CDR3: CASSLARGKGSMNTEAFF; DNA: TGTGCCAGCAGCTTAGCGCGGGGGAAAGGGAGTATGAACACTGAAGCTTTCTTT
size: many; D: NA; J: TRBJ2-7; V: TRBV10-3; CDR3: CAISDRQGSYEQYF; DNA: TGTGCCATCAGTGACCGGCAGGGCTCCTACGAGCAGTACTTC
size: NA; D: NA; J: TRBJ2-5; V: TRBV15; CDR3: CATSSAGLVGETQYF; DNA: TGTGCCACCAGCAGCGCCGGACTGGTTGGGGAGACCCAGTACTTC
size: few; D: TRBD1; J: TRBJ1-2; V: TRBV29-1; CDR3: CSADPGTEYGYTF; DNA: TGCAGCGCTGATCCTGGGACAGAATATGGCTACACCTTC
size: NA; D: TRBD2; J: TRBJ2-7; V: TRBV20-1; CDR3: CSALTSRITSGRGVYEQYF; DNA: TGCAGTGCTCTGACCTCTCGGATAACTAGCGGGAGGGGCGTATACGAGCAGTACTTC
size: once; D: NA; J: TRBJ2-7; V: TRBV11-2; CDR3: CASSLSFKGPYEQYF; DNA: TGTGCCAGCAGTTTATCGTTTAAGGGGCCCTACGAGCAGTACTTC
size: NA; D: NA; J: TRBJ1-2; V: TRBV5-1; CDR3: CASSLSGEDGYTF; DNA: TGCGCCAGCAGCTTGTCAGGGGAGGATGGCTACACCTTC
size: many; D: NA; J: TRBJ1-2; V: TRBV19; CDR3: CASSIDHREFYGYTF; DNA: TGTGCCAGTAGTATAGATCACAGAGAATTCTATGGCTACACCTTC
size: few; D: TRBD2; J: TRBJ2-6; V: TRBV9; CDR3: CASQAGAGANVLTF; DNA: TGTGCCAGCCAAGCGGGGGCTGGGGCCAACGTCCTGACTTTC
size: NA; D: TRBD2; J: TRBJ2-7; V: TRBV20-1; CDR3: CSARSTSGSNFYEQYF; DNA: TGCAGTGCTAGATCGACTAGCGGGAGTAATTTTTACGAGCAGTACTTC
size: NA; D: NA; J: TRBJ2-7; V: TRBV6-5; CDR3: CASRRADYSYEQYF; DNA: TGTGCCAGCAGACGAGCGGATTACTCCTACGAGCAGTACTTC
size: few; D: TRBD1; J: TRBJ2-1; V: TRBV7-3; CDR3: CASGPGTGSYNEQFF; DNA: TGTGCCAGCGGCCCCGGGACAGGGTCCTACAATGAGCAGTTCTTC
size: NA; D: NA; J: TRBJ2-7; V: TRBV20-1; CDR3: CSATTGSYEQYF; DNA: TGCAGTGCTACAACGGGTTCCTACGAGCAGTACTTC
size: NA; D: TRBD2; J: TRBJ2-5; V: TRBV6-1; CDR3: CASSLTSRQETQYF; DNA: TGTGCCAGCAGTTTGACTAGCAGGCAAGAGACCCAGTACTTC
size: NA; D: NA; J: TRBJ2-5; V: TRBV20-1; CDR3: CSARGVRYQETQYF; DNA: TGCAGTGCTAGAGGAGTGCGGTACCAAGAGACCCAGTACTTC
size: NA; D: TRBD2; J: TRBJ2-7; V: TRBV10-3; CDR3: CAITPGLAGEDYEQYF; DNA: TGTGCCATCACCCCCGGACTAGCGGGAGAAGACTACGAGCAGTACTTC
size: NA; D: NA; J: TRBJ2-2; V: TRBV20-1; CDR3: CSARDVTSGGERFF; DNA: TGCAGTGCTAGAGATGTAACTAGTGGCGGGGAGCGGTTTTTT
size: NA; D: NA; J: TRBJ2-7; V: TRBV20-1; CDR3: CSASRDIAYEQYF; DNA: TGCAGTGCTTCCCGGGACATAGCCTACGAGCAGTACTTC
size: many; D: TRBD2; J: TRBJ2-4; V: TRBV9; CDR3: CASSQGLGLDIQYF; DNA: TGTGCCAGCAGCCAAGGACTAGGTCTAGACATTCAGTACTTC
size: NA; D: TRBD1; J: TRBJ2-5; V: TRBV9; CDR3: CASSLGGLRVETQYF; DNA: TGTGCTAGCAGCTTAGGGGGCCTCCGAGTGGAGACCCAGTACTTC
size: many; D: TRBD2; J: TRBJ2-1; V: TRBV5-6; CDR3: CASSLGFGTSGTEQFF; DNA: TGTGCCAGCAGCTTGGGTTTTGGGACTAGCGGAACAGAGCAGTTCTTC
size: few; D: NA; J: TRBJ2-3; V: TRBV30; CDR3: CAWSVTDTQYF; DNA: TGTGCCTGGAGTGTTACAGATACGCAGTATTTT